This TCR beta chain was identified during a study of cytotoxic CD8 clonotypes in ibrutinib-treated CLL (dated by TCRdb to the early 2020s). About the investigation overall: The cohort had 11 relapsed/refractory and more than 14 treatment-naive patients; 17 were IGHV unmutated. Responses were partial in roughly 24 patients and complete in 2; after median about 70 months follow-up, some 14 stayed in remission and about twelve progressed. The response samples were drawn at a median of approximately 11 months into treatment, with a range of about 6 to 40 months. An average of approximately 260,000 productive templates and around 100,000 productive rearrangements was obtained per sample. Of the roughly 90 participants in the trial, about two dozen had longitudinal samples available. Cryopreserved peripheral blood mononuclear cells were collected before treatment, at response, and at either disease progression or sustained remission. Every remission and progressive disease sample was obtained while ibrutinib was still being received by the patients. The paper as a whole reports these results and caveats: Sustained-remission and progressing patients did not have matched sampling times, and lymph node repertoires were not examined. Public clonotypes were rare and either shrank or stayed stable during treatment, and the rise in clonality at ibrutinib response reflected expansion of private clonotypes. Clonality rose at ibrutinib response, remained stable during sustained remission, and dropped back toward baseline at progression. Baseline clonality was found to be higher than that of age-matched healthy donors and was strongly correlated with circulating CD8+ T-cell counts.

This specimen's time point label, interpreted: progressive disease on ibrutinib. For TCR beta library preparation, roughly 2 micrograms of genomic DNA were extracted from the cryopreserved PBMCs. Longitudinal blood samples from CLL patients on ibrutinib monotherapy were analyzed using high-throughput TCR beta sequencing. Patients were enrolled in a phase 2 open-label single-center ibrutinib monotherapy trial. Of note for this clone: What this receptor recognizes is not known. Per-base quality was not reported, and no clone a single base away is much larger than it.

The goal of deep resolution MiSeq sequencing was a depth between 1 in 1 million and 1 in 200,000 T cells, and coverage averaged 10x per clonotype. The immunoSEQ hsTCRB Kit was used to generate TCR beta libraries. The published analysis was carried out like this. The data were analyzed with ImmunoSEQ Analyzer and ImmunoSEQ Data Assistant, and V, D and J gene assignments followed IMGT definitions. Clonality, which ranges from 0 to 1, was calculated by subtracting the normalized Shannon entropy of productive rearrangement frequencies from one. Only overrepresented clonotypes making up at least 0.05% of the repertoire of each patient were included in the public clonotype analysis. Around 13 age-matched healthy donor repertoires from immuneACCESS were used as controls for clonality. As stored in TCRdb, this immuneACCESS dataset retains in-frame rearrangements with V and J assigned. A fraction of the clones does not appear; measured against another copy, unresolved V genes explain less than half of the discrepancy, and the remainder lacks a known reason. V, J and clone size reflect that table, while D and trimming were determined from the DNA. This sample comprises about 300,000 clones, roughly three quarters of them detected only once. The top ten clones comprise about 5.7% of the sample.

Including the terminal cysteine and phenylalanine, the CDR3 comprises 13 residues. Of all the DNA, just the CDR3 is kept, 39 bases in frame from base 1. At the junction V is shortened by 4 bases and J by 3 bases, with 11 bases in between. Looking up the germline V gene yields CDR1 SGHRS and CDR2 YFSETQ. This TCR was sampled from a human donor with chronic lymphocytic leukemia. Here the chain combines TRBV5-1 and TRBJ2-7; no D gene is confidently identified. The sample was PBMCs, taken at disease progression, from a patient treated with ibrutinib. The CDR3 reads CASSEYGNYEQYF. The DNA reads TGCGCCAGCAGCGAGTACGGAAACTACGAGCAGTACTTC.